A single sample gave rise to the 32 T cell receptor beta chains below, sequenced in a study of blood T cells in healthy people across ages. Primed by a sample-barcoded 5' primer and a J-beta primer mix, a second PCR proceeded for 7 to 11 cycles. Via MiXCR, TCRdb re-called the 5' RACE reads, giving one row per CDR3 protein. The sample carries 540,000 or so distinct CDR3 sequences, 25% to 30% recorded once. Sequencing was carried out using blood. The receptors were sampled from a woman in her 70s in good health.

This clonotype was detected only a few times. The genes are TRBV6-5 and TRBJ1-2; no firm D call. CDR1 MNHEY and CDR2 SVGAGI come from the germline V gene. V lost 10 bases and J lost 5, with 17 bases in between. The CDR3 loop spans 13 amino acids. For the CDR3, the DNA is TGTGCCACCTGGGAAGGCAGTTGGTATGGCTACACCTTC. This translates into CATWEGSWYGYTF.

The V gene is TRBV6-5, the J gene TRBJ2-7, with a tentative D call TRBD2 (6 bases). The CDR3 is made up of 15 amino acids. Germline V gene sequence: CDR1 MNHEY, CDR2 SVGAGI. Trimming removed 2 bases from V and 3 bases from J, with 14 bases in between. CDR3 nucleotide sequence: TGTGCCAGCAGTTACGCGGGGTTCGGGAGCTACGAGCAGTACTTC. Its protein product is CASSYAGFGSYEQYF.

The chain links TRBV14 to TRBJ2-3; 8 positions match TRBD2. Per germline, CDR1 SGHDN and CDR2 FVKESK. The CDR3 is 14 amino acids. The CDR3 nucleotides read TGTGTCACCTCCCCAGGACTAGCAGCAGATACGCAGTATTTT. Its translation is CVTSPGLAADTQYF.

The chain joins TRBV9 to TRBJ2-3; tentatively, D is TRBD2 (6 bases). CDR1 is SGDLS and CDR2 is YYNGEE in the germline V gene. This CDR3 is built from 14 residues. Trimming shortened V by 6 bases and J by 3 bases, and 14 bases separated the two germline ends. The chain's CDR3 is CASMDGGGTDTQYF. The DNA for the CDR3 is TGTGCCAGCATGGATGGGGGAGGTACAGATACGCAGTATTTT.

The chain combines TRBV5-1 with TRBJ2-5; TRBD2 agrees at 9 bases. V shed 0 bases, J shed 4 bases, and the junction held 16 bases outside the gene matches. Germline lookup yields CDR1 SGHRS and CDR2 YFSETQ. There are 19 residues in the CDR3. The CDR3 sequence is CASSLAFNLQAGGRETQYF. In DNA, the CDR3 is TGCGCCAGCAGCTTGGCCTTCAATCTACAAGCGGGGGGCAGAGAGACCCAGTACTTC.

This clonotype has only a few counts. The CDR3 protein is CSARRAGEVQETQYF. Written as DNA, the CDR3 is TGCAGTGCTAGGAGAGCGGGGGAGGTGCAAGAGACCCAGTACTTC. The chain combines TRBV20-1 with TRBJ2-5; TRBD2 matches 8 bases. This CDR3 has 15 amino acids. CDR1 and CDR2 (germline): DFQATT, SNEGSKA (reference sequence). Unmatched junction bases numbered 8, after V lost 3 bases and J lost 2 bases.

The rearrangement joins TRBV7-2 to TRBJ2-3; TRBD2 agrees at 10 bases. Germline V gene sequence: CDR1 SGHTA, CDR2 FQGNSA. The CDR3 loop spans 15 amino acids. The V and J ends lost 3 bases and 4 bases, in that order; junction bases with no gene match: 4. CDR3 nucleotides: TGTGCCAGCAGCTTCATAGCGGGGGGCGCAGATACGCAGTATTTT. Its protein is CASSFIAGGADTQYF.

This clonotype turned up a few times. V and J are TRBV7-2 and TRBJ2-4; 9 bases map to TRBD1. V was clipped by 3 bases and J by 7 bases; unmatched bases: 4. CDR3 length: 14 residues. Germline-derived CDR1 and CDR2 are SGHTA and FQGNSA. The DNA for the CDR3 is TGTGCCAGCAGCTTTAGGACAGGGGACAACATTCAGTACTTC. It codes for CASSFRTGDNIQYF.

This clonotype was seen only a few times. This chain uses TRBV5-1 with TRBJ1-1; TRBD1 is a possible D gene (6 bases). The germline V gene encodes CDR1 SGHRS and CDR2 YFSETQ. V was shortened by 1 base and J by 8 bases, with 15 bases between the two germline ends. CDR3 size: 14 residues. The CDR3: CASSLTPGAKEAFF. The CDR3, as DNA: TGCGCCAGCAGCTTGACGCCGGGGGCGAAGGAAGCTTTCTTT.

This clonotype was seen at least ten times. CDR3 residues: CASSPGGNEQFF. The CDR3, as DNA: TGTGCCAGCAGCCCGGGGGGGAATGAGCAGTTCTTC. The gene calls are TRBV7-9 and TRBJ2-1; TRBD2 matches at 8 bases. Germline assignment: CDR1 SEHNR and CDR2 FQNEAQ (reference sequence). The CDR3 has 12 amino acids. The junction had 1 base not matched to a gene; V was cut back by 5 bases and J by 7 bases.

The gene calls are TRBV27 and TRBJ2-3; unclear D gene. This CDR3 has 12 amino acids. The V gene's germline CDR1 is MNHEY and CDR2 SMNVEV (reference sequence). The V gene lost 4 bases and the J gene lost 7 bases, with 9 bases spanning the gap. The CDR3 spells CASSSGPYTQYF. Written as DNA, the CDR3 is TGTGCCAGCAGTTCAGGACCATATACGCAGTATTTT.

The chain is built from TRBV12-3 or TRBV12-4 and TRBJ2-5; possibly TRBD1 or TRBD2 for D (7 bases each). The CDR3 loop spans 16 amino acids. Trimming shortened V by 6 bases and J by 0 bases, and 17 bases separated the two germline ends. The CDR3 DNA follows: TGTGCCAGCAGCAGCGGGACAGCCTACCACCAAGAGACCCAGTACTTC. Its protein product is CASSSGTAYHQETQYF.

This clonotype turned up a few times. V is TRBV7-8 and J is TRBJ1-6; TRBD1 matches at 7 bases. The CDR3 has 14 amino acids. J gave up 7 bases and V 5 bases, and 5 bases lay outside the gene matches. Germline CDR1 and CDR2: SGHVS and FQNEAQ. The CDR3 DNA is TGTGCCAGCAGCGAGGACAGGAGAAATTCACCCCTCCACTTT. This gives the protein CASSEDRRNSPLHF.

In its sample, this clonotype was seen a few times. The CDR3 DNA reads as TGTGCCAGCTCCAAGGCGGCATCCCAAGAGACCCAGTACTTC. It translates to CASSKAASQETQYF. The rearrangement uses TRBV18 and TRBJ2-5; D ambiguous. Germline V lookup: CDR1 KGHSH, CDR2 LQKENI. V dropped 6 bases and J dropped 1 base, with 12 bases sitting between them. There are 14 residues in the CDR3.

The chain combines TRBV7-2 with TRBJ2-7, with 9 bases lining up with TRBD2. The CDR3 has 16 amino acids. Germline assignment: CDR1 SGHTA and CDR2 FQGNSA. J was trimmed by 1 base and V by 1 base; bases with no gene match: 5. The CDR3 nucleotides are TGTGCCAGCAGCTTAGGACTAGCGGACACTTCCTACGAGCAGTACTTC. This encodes CASSLGLADTSYEQYF. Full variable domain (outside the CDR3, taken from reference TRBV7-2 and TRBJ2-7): GAGVSQSPSNKVTEKGKDVELRCDPISGHTALYWYRQSLGQGLEFLIYFQGNSAPDKSGLPSDRFSAERTGGSVSTLTIQRTQQEDSAVYLCASSLGLADTSYEQYFGPGTRLTVT.

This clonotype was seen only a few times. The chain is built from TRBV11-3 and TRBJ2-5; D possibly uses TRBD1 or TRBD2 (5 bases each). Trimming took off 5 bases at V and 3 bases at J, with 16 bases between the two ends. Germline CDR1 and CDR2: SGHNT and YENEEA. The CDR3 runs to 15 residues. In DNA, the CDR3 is TGTGCCAGCAGCATCGGTCAGAGGGGCAAAGAGACCCAGTACTTC. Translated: CASSIGQRGKETQYF.

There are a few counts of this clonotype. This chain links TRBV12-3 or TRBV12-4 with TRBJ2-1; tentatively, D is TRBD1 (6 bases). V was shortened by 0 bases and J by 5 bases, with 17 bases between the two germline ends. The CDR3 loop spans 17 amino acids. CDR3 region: CASSLALSGVRNNEQFF. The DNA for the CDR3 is TGTGCCAGCAGTTTAGCCTTATCAGGGGTGAGGAACAATGAGCAGTTCTTC.

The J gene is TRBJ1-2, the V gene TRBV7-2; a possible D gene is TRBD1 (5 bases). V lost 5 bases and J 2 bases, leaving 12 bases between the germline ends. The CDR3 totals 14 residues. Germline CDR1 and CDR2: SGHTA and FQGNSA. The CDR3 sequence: CASSERDRNYGYTF. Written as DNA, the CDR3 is TGTGCCAGCAGCGAAAGGGACCGAAACTATGGCTACACCTTC.

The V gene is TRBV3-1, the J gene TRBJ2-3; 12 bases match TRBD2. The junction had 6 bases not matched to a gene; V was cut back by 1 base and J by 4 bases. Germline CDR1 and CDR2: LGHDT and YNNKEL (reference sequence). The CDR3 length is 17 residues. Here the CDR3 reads CASSQARLAGEADTQYF. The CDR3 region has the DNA TGTGCCAGCAGCCAAGCCCGACTAGCGGGGGAGGCAGATACGCAGTATTTT.

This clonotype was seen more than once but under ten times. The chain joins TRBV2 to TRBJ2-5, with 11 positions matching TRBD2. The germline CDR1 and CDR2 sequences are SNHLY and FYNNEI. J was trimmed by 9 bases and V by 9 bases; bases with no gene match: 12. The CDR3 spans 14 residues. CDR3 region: CASSPNTSGGAQYF. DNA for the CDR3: TGTGCCAGTAGTCCGAATACTAGCGGGGGCGCCCAGTACTTC.

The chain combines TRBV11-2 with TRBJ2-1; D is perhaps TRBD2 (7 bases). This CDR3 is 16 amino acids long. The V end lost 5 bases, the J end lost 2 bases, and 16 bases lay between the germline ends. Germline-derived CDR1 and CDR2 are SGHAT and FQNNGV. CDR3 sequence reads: CASSRPRGATYNEQFF. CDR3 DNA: TGTGCCAGCAGCCGTCCCCGGGGGGCTACCTACAATGAGCAGTTCTTC.

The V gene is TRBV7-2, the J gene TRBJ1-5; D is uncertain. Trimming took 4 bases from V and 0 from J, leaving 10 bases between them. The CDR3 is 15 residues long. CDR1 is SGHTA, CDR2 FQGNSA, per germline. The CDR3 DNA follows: TGTGCCAGCAGCTCAACCATGAGTAGCAATCAGCCCCAGCATTTT. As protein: CASSSTMSSNQPQHF.

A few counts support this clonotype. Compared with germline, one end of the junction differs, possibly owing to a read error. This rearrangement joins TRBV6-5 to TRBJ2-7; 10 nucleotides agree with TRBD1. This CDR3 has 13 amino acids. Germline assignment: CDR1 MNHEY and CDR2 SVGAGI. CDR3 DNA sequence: TGCGCCAGCAGGACCGGGACAGGGGCCGAGCAGTACTTC. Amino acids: CASRTGTGAEQYF.

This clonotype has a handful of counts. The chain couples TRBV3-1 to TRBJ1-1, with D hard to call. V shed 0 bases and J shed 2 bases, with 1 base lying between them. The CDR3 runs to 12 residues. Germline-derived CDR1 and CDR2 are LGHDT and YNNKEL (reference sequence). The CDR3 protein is CASSQDNTEAFF. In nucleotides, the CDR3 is TGTGCCAGCAGCCAAGACAACACTGAAGCTTTCTTT.

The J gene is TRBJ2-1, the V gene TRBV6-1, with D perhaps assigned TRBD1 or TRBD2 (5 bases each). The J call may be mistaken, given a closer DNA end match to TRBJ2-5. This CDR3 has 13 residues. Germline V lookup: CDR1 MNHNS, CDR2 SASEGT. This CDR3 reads CASSEAGEETQYF. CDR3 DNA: TGTGCCAGCAGTGAAGCGGGGGAGGAGACCCAGTACTTC.

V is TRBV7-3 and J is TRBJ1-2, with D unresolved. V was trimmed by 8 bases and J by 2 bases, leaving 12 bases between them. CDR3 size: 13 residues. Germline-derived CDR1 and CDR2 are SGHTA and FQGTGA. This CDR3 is CASSFKTNYGYTF. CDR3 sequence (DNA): TGTGCCAGCTCCTTTAAAACCAACTATGGCTACACCTTC.

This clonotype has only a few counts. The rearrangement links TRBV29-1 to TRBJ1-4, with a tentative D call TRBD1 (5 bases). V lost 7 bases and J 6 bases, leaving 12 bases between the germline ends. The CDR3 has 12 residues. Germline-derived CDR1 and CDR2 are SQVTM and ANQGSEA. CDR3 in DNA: TGCAGCGCTGGAATGGGGCATGAAAAACTGTTTTTT. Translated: CSAGMGHEKLFF.

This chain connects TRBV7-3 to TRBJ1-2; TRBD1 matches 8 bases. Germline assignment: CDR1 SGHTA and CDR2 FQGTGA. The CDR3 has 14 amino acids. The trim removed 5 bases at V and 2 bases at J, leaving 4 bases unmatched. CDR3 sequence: CASSLQGGNYGYTF. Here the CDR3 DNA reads TGTGCCAGCAGCCTACAGGGGGGAAACTATGGCTACACCTTC.

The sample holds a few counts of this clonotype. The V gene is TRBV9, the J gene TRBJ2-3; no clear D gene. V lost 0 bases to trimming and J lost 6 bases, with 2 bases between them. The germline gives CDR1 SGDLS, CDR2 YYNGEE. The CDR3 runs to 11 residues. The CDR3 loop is CASSVVDTQYF. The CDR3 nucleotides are TGTGCCAGCAGCGTAGTGGATACGCAGTATTTT.

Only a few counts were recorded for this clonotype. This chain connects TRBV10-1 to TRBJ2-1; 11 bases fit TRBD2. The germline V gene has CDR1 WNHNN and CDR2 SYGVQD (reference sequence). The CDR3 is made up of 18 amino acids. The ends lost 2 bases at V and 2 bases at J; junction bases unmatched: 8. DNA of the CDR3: TGCGCCAGCAGTGAGAACCTTAGCGGGGGGGCGACCTACAATGAGCAGTTCTTC. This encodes CASSENLSGGATYNEQFF.

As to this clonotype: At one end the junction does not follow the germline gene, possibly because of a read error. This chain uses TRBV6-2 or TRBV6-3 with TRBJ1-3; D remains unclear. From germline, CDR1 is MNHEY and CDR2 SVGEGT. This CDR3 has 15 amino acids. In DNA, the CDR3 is TGTGCCAGCAGTTACAACAGCTTGTCTGGGAACACCATATATTTT. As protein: CASSYNSLSGNTIYF.

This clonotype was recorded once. The CDR3 DNA reads TGTGCCAGCAGCTTTAAAGGACAGGGTGCGAACATTCAGTACTTC. Its protein product is CASSFKGQGANIQYF. The chain employs TRBV7-2 and TRBJ2-4; TRBD1 agrees at 8 bases. CDR3 length: 15 residues. With V trimmed by 3 bases and J by 7 bases, 8 bases remained unmatched. Germline V gene lookup returns CDR1 SGHTA and CDR2 FQGNSA.